The TCR beta chain under discussion was sequenced for a study of long-term antiretroviral therapy in people with HIV. Study conclusions and caveats: Specimens of blood were obtained during 2004 to 2017, possibly under older ART regimens. Controls exceeded HIV repertoires in CDR3 length range.

Sequencing used immunoSEQ v3.0 at survey level. Sequencing used immunoSEQ multiplex PCR; TCRdb keeps in-frame clones, though not all of them. The data show 30,000 to 35,000 clones, around 94% seen once. Regarding this clone: No antigen is known for it.

The TCR was taken from a woman between 45 and 60 years old with HIV. This specimen consisted of unsorted PBMCs, obtained around 5.4 years after starting antiretroviral therapy.

The CDR3 is CASSFETGPYEQYF. CDR3 DNA sequence: TGTGCCAGCAGCTTCGAGACAGGGCCCTACGAGCAGTACTTC. The J gene is TRBJ2-7, the V gene TRBV5-6; TRBD1 aligns across 7 bases. This CDR3 comprises 14 residues. Germline V gives CDR1 SGHDT, CDR2 YYEEEE. After removal of 2 bases from V and 2 bases from J, the junction contained 4 bases not matched to a gene.